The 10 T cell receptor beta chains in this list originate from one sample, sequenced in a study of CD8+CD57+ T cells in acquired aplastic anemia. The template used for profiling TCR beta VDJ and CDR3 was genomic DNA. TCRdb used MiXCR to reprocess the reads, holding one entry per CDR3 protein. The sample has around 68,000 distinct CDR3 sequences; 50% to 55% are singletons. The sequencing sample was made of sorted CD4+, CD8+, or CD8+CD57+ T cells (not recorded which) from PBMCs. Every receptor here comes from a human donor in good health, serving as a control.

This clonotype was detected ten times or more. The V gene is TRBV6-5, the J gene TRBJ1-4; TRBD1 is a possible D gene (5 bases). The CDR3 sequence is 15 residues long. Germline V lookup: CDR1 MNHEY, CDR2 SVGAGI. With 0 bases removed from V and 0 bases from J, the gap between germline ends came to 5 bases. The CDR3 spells CASSYSTATNEKLFF. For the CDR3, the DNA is TGTGCCAGCAGTTACTCGACAGCAACTAATGAAAAACTGTTTTTT.

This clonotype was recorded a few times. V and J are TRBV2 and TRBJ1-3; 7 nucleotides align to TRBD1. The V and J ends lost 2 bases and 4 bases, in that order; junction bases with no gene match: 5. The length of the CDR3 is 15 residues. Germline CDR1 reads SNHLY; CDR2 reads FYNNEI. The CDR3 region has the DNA TGTGCCAGCAGTGAATACGGGACAGCAGGAAACACCATATATTTT. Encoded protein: CASSEYGTAGNTIYF.

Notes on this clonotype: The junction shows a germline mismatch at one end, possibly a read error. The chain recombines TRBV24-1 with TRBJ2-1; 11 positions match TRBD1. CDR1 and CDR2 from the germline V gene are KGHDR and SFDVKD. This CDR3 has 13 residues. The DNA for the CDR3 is TGTGCCACAAGGGACAGGGGGGGGAATGGGCAGTTCTTC. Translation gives CATRDRGGNGQFF.

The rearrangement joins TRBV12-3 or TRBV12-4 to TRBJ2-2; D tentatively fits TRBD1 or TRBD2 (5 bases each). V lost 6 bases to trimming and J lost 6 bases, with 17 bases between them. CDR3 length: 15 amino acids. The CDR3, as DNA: TGTGCCAGCAGCTTTACGCAGGGACGGGCCGGGGAGCTGTTTTTT. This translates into CASSFTQGRAGELFF.

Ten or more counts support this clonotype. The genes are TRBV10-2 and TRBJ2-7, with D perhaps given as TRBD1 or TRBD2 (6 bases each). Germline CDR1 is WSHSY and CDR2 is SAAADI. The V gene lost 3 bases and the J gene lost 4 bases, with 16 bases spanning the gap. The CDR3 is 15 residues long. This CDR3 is CASSEGAEGGYEQYF. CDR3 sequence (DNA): TGCGCCAGCAGTGAAGGCGCGGAGGGGGGATACGAGCAGTACTTC.

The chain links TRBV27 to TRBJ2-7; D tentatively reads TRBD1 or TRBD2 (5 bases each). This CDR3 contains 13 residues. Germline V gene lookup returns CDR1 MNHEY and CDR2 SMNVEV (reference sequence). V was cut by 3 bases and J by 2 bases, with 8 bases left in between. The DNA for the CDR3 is TGTGCCAGCAGTTTTCGGGGACCCTACGAGCAGTACTTC. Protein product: CASSFRGPYEQYF.

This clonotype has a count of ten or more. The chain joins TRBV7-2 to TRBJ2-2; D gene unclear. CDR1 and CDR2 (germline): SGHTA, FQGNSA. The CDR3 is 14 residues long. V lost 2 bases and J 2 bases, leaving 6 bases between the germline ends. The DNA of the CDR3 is TGTGCCAGCAGCTTATGGAGTAACACCGGGGAGCTGTTTTTT. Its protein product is CASSLWSNTGELFF. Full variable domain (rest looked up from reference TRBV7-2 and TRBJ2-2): GAGVSQSPSNKVTEKGKDVELRCDPISGHTALYWYRQSLGQGLEFLIYFQGNSAPDKSGLPSDRFSAERTGGSVSTLTIQRTQQEDSAVYLCASSLWSNTGELFFGEGSRLTVL.

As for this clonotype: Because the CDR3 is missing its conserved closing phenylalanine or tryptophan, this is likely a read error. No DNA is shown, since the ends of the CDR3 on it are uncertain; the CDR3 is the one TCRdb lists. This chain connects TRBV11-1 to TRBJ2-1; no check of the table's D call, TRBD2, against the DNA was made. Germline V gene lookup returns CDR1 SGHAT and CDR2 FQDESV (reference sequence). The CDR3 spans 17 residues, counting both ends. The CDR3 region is CASSLGTGRPNYNERFL.

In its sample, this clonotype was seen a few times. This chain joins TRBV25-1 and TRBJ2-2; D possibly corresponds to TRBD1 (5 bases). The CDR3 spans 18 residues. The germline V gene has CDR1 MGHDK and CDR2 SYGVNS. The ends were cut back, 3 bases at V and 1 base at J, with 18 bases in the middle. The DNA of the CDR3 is TGTGCCAGCAGTGATTATCCCGACAGTGACGGGAACACCGGGGAGCTGTTTTTT. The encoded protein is CASSDYPDSDGNTGELFF.

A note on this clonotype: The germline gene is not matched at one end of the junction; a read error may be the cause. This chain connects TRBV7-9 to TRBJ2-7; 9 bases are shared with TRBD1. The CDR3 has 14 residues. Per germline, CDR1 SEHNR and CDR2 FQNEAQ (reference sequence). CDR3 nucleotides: TGTCCCAGCAGCCAAGGGACAGGGTACTACGAGCAGTACTTC. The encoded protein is CPSSQGTGYYEQYF.